One and the same sample provided the 24 T cell receptor beta chains below, sequenced in a study of cytomegalovirus exposure and HLA in healthy donors. The data were produced by immunoSEQ multiplex PCR, yet TCRdb's version contains in-frame clones alone and is incomplete. The sample contains about 160,000 clones, roughly 80% of which appear only once. The specimen was PBMCs. These receptors all stem from a man in his thirties or forties in good health and CMV-seropositive.

The chain combines TRBV7-9 with TRBJ1-1; D unclear. The V end was cut by 5 bases, the J end by 4 bases, with 14 bases between. In germline, CDR1 is SEHNR, CDR2 FQNEAQ (reference sequence). The CDR3 is 14 amino acids. The CDR3 spells CASSASMQATEAFF. Written as DNA, the CDR3 is TGTGCCAGCAGCGCCAGCATGCAGGCCACTGAAGCTTTCTTT.

This rearrangement joins TRBV5-1 to TRBJ2-1; 12 bases match TRBD1. With V trimmed by 0 bases and J by 2 bases, 3 bases remained unmatched. The germline gives CDR1 SGHRS, CDR2 YFSETQ. The CDR3 spans 17 residues. CDR3 amino acids: CASSLEGQGATYNEQFF. CDR3 sequence (DNA): TGCGCCAGCAGCTTGGAGGGACAGGGGGCCACCTACAATGAGCAGTTCTTC.

This chain links TRBV2 with TRBJ2-2, with a tentative D call TRBD2 (5 bases). Per the germline V gene, CDR1 is SNHLY and CDR2 is FYNNEI. Deletions cut 3 bases from V and 7 bases from J, with 12 bases between. The CDR3 is 14 residues long. CDR3: CASSEAVRGGELFF. Here the CDR3 DNA reads TGTGCCAGCAGTGAGGCGGTCCGGGGCGGGGAGCTGTTTTTT. Drawing the rest from reference TRBV2 and TRBJ2-2, the complete variable domain is EPEVTQTPSHQVTQMGQEVILRCVPISNHLYFYWYRQILGQKVEFLVSFYNNEISEKSEIFDDQFSVERPDGSNFTLKIRSTKLEDSAMYFCASSEAVRGGELFFGEGSRLTVL.

This clone has only one observation. Distinct nucleotide sequences in the sample also encode this CDR3. V usage is TRBV18 and J usage is TRBJ2-7; the D gene is possibly TRBD2 (5 bases). The CDR3 spans 13 residues. Trimming pared 2 bases from V and 2 bases from J, leaving 7 bases between. Germline V gene lookup returns CDR1 KGHSH and CDR2 LQKENI. This CDR3 is CASSPAGAYEQYF. Written as DNA, the CDR3 is TGTGCCAGCTCACCAGCGGGCGCCTACGAGCAGTACTTC.

In DNA, the CDR3 is TGTGCCAGCACCCCAATGGACAGGGAGGTCGGGGAGCTGTTTTTT. Translation gives CASTPMDREVGELFF. This rearrangement joins TRBV6-5 to TRBJ2-2, with 8 bases fitting TRBD1. CDR3 length: 15 amino acids. The V and J ends lost 7 bases and 7 bases, in that order; junction bases with no gene match: 11. Per germline, CDR1 MNHEY and CDR2 SVGAGI.

This clone appeared a few times. The same CDR3 arises from other DNA sequences in this sample as well. The rearrangement joins TRBV18 to TRBJ2-7; D call uncertain. The CDR3 is made up of 13 amino acids. V lost 0 bases, J lost 0 bases, and 3 bases lay in between. Germline V gene sequence: CDR1 KGHSH, CDR2 LQKENI. For the CDR3, the DNA is TGTGCCAGCTCACCACCGAGCTCCTACGAGCAGTACTTC. It encodes CASSPPSSYEQYF.

The sample holds one count of this clone. The rearrangement joins TRBV5-1 to TRBJ2-3; perhaps TRBD2 as D (5 bases). CDR1 is SGHRS and CDR2 is YFSETQ in the germline V gene. The length of the CDR3 is 15 residues. V was shortened by 2 bases and J by 4 bases, with 14 bases between the two germline ends. CDR3 nucleotide sequence: TGCGCCAGCAGCTTAGAGGGCAAAACGGCAGATACGCAGTATTTT. Its protein product is CASSLEGKTADTQYF.

This chain joins TRBV27 and TRBJ2-6, with 10 bases identical to TRBD1. This CDR3 is 19 amino acids long. CDR1 and CDR2 from the germline V gene are MNHEY and SMNVEV (reference sequence). V dropped 3 bases and J dropped 4; count of bases not matched to a gene: 12. In DNA form, the CDR3 reads TGTGCCAGCAGTTTGCTGACAGGGGGCGCGGTGAGAGGGGCCAACGTCCTGACTTTC. This gives the protein CASSLLTGGAVRGANVLTF.

This chain links TRBV11-3 with TRBJ2-1, with D perhaps matching TRBD2 (6 bases). Germline CDR1 reads SGHNT; CDR2 reads YENEEA. V lost 0 bases and J 10 bases, leaving 10 bases between the germline ends. The CDR3 is 13 amino acids. CDR3: CASSLDGGREQFF. As DNA, the CDR3 is TGTGCCAGCAGCTTAGATGGAGGGCGCGAGCAGTTCTTC.

This rearrangement joins TRBV29-1 to TRBJ1-5; perhaps TRBD1 as D (5 bases). The V end lost 6 bases, the J end lost 3 bases, and 18 bases lay between the germline ends. The germline V gene has CDR1 SQVTM and CDR2 ANQGSEA. The length of the CDR3 is 15 residues. CDR3 residues: CSVPEGEGPNQPQHF. CDR3 coding DNA: TGCAGCGTCCCTGAAGGGGAGGGGCCCAATCAGCCCCAGCATTTT.

This clone has only a few counts. V gene TRBV11-2 combines with J gene TRBJ2-2, with 10 bases lining up with TRBD2. Germline V gene lookup returns CDR1 SGHAT and CDR2 FQNNGV. V trimming: 3 bases; J trimming: 3 bases; junction bases outside the gene matches: 1. The CDR3 loop spans 15 amino acids. As DNA, the CDR3 is TGTGCCAGCAGCTTGCTAGCGGGGGACACCGGGGAGCTGTTTTTT. It specifies CASSLLAGDTGELFF.

The V call is TRBV10-3, the J call TRBJ2-7, with 8 nucleotides matching TRBD1. In germline, CDR1 is ENHRY, CDR2 SYGVKD. The V segment lost 6 bases and the J segment 3 bases; nucleotides outside the gene matches: 4. The CDR3 totals 13 residues. The DNA for the CDR3 is TGTGCCATCAGGTCGACAGGGGACTACGAGCAGTACTTC. Its protein is CAIRSTGDYEQYF.

The chain couples TRBV6-5 to TRBJ1-5; 7 bases agree with TRBD1. The CDR3 is made up of 14 amino acids. V lost 2 bases to trimming and J lost 7 bases; unmatched junction nucleotides: 5. Looked up from germline, CDR1 is MNHEY and CDR2 is SVGAGI. This CDR3 reads CASSYGGGDQPQHF. The CDR3 DNA is TGTGCCAGCAGTTACGGAGGGGGCGACCAGCCCCAGCATTTT.

The chain combines TRBV18 with TRBJ2-7, with D maybe TRBD1 (6 bases). The germline V gene has CDR1 KGHSH and CDR2 LQKENI. The CDR3 runs to 15 residues. V was shortened by 2 bases and J by 0 bases, with 11 bases between the two germline ends. The CDR3 is CASSPYRVNSYEQYF. For the CDR3, the DNA is TGTGCCAGCTCACCATACAGGGTCAACTCCTACGAGCAGTACTTC.

The rearrangement joins TRBV5-1 to TRBJ2-7; maybe TRBD1 (6 bases). Germline CDR1 is SGHRS and CDR2 is YFSETQ. V dropped 4 bases and J dropped 4 bases, with 24 bases sitting between them. The CDR3 totals 17 residues. For the CDR3, the DNA is TGCGCCAGCAGCCCCCTGTCAGGGGTCCTGTACTCTTACGAGCAGTACTTC. As protein: CASSPLSGVLYSYEQYF.

This chain joins TRBV7-2 and TRBJ1-2; D is perhaps TRBD1 (5 bases). The CDR3 has 14 residues. Germline V gene sequence: CDR1 SGHTA, CDR2 FQGNSA. Trimming took off 5 bases at V and 2 bases at J, with 12 bases between the two ends. The CDR3: CASSPRTLNYGYTF. In DNA form, the CDR3 reads TGTGCCAGCAGCCCAAGGACACTGAACTATGGCTACACCTTC.

This clone was seen more than once but under ten times. The chain recombines TRBV4-3 with TRBJ1-2; D perhaps matches TRBD1 (5 bases). V was shortened by 1 base and J by 0 bases, with 9 bases between the two germline ends. This CDR3 comprises 15 residues. Germline-derived CDR1 and CDR2 are LGHNA and YSLEER. CDR3 bases: TGCGCCAGCAGCCAAGGGGTGACAGCTAACTATGGCTACACCTTC. Protein product: CASSQGVTANYGYTF.

This sequence joins TRBV27 and TRBJ2-2; 8 nucleotides line up with TRBD2. This CDR3 has 14 amino acids. J gave up 0 bases and V 9 bases, and 3 bases lay outside the gene matches. Germline CDR1 is MNHEY and CDR2 is SMNVEV (reference sequence). The CDR3 region has the DNA TGTGCCAGTCAGGGACTAGCGAACACCGGGGAGCTGTTTTTT. Translating it yields CASQGLANTGELFF.

This chain uses TRBV7-9 with TRBJ2-7, with 8 nucleotides matching TRBD1. Germline CDR1 and CDR2: SEHNR and FQNEAQ (reference sequence). With 4 bases clipped from V and 3 bases from J, the junction kept 14 bases outside the gene matches. The CDR3 runs 17 residues. The CDR3: CASSSHSAGTGFYEQYF. DNA of the CDR3: TGTGCCAGCAGCTCTCACTCCGCCGGGACAGGCTTCTACGAGCAGTACTTC.

This chain connects TRBV7-6 to TRBJ2-2; D is uncertain. The germline V and J ends were trimmed by 4 bases and 2 bases, with 11 bases remaining between them. Germline V gene sequence: CDR1 SGHVS, CDR2 FNYEAQ. The CDR3 covers 15 residues. The CDR3 region has the DNA TGTGCCAGCAGCTCCCCGATGGCCAACACCGGGGAGCTGTTTTTT. Its protein product is CASSSPMANTGELFF.

The rearrangement uses TRBV5-4 and TRBJ2-5, with 11 bases matching TRBD2. J lost 5 bases, V lost 3 bases, and 12 bases had no gene match. This CDR3 is built from 17 residues. Germline values: CDR1 SGHNT, CDR2 YYREEE (reference sequence). CDR3 sequence reads: CASSSETSGETGETQYF. CDR3 nucleotide sequence: TGTGCCAGCAGCTCGGAGACTAGCGGGGAAACAGGGGAGACCCAGTACTTC.

This rearrangement joins TRBV10-3 to TRBJ1-2; 12 nucleotides align to TRBD1. V shed 8 bases and J 6 bases; nucleotides not matched to a gene: 7. Germline lookup yields CDR1 ENHRY and CDR2 SYGVKD. This CDR3 has 14 amino acids. CDR3 sequence: CAIGPGQGADGYTF. Here the CDR3 DNA reads TGTGCCATCGGTCCGGGACAGGGGGCCGATGGCTACACCTTC.

The chain uses TRBV19 and TRBJ1-2; TRBD1 might be the D (6 bases). The ends were cut back, 9 bases at V and 6 bases at J, with 17 bases in the middle. This CDR3 region has 13 residues. CDR1 is LNHDA and CDR2 is SQIVND in the germline V gene (reference sequence). Written as DNA, the CDR3 is TGTGCCAGCACCCCTACAGGGACCCATGGCTACACCTTC. This translates into CASTPTGTHGYTF.

V and J are TRBV5-1 and TRBJ1-5; D is unresolved. V was clipped by 2 bases and J by 2 bases, with 11 bases between them. The CDR3 sequence is 15 residues long. In germline, CDR1 is SGHRS, CDR2 YFSETQ. Here the CDR3 DNA reads TGCGCCAGCAGCTTAGAGGGATCCCGCAATCAGCCCCAGCATTTT. Translating gives CASSLEGSRNQPQHF.